These T cell receptor beta chains were read from a single sample in a study of blood T cell repertoires in COVID-19. Repertoires were generated with immunoSEQ multiplex PCR, while TCRdb's copy carries only in-frame clones and drops some. The profile shows around 280,000 clones, around 91% of them singletons. Input material: PBMCs or T cells enriched from blood (not recorded which). These receptors originate from a woman aged 18-30 years with acute COVID-19. Each CDR3 is given with its conserved first and last residue. The D gene is left open where the match is weak. Not every row has a clone size; where given, it reads once, few, many or a size class.

j_call clone_size v_call d_call cdr3_nt cdr3_aa
TRBJ1-6 NA TRBV28 NA TGTGCCAGCCTTCCCCGAGGGCAGGACCTTTCACCCCTCCACTTT CASLPRGQDLSPLHF
TRBJ2-2 NA TRBV10-3 TRBD2 TGTGCCATCACTGAGACCAGCGGGGGAGCCGGGGAGCTGTTTTTT CAITETSGGAGELFF
TRBJ2-7 NA TRBV7-3 NA TGTGCCAGCTCCCAGGGGGGCCCCCGGGTCGAGCAGTACTTC CASSQGGPRVEQYF
TRBJ2-1 NA TRBV30 NA TGTGCCTGCACAATTACTAGGGGGGGATACAATGAGCAGTTCTTC CACTITRGGYNEQFF
TRBJ1-2 once TRBV4-3 NA TGCGCCAGCAGCCAAGGGCAGGGTGATGGCTACACCTTC CASSQGQGDGYTF
TRBJ2-7 few TRBV10-1 TRBD1 TGCGCCAGCAGCAATACGGGACAGGGCAACTCCTACGAGCAGTACTTC CASSNTGQGNSYEQYF
TRBJ1-4 NA TRBV29-1 TRBD1 TGCAGCCTTAGGACAGGGAGCGATGAAAAACTGTTTTTT CSLRTGSDEKLFF
TRBJ1-6 NA TRBV7-9 NA TGTGCCAGCAGTCCAACCGCGCAGGGCGGCTCACCCCTCCACTTT CASSPTAQGGSPLHF
TRBJ2-5 NA TRBV14 TRBD2 TGTGCCAGCAGCCAAGATCGACTAGCGGAATCCCAAGAGACCCAGTACTTC CASSQDRLAESQETQYF
TRBJ2-1 NA TRBV6-5 TRBD2 TGTGCCAGCAGTCCCGGACTAGAAAGCTGTGAGCAGTTCTTC CASSPGLESCEQFF
TRBJ2-1 NA TRBV18 NA TGTGCCAGCTCACTAAAGGTCAGGGAATATGAGCAGTTCTTC CASSLKVREYEQFF
TRBJ2-7 NA TRBV28 NA TGTGCCAGCAGTCTCACAGGATCCAACCACGAGCAGTACTTC CASSLTGSNHEQYF
TRBJ1-2 once TRBV29-1 NA TGCAGCGTCCTATTGCGGGGGGCTTTTGGCTACACCTTC CSVLLRGAFGYTF
TRBJ1-4 NA TRBV7-2 NA TGTGCCAGCAGCCCCCCGGGGATCCCTCCTAATGAAAAACTGTTTTTT CASSPPGIPPNEKLFF
TRBJ2-1 NA TRBV28 NA TGTGCCAGCACCTATTCGGGAGAGTCAAATGAGCAGTTCTTC CASTYSGESNEQFF
TRBJ1-1 NA TRBV7-9 TRBD1 TGTGCCAGCAGCTATCCTTTCGGGACCCGGACAGGACTTGAAGCTTTCTTT CASSYPFGTRTGLEAFF
TRBJ2-7 NA TRBV11-3 TRBD1 TGTGCCAGCAGCCCAGGAACAGGGGGACGGGCATTAAACGAGCAGTACTTC CASSPGTGGRALNEQYF
TRBJ1-2 NA TRBV5-6 TRBD1 TGTGCCAGCAGCTTTACAGGGGGCGGCTATGGCTACACCTTC CASSFTGGGYGYTF
TRBJ2-7 NA TRBV18 TRBD1 TGTGCCAGCTCATCATCGTCGGGACAGCACCTGGGGGAGTACTTC CASSSSSGQHLGEYF
TRBJ2-1 NA TRBV6-5 TRBD2 TGTGCCAGCAGTCCCGGACTAGCGGTCAATGAGCAGTTCTTC CASSPGLAVNEQFF
TRBJ1-1 NA TRBV27 NA TGTGCCAGCAGTTTACAGGGCTGGGGAGGCACTGAAGCTTTCTTT CASSLQGWGGTEAFF
TRBJ2-7 NA TRBV27 NA TGTGCCAGCAAGCCTAGCAGGAGCTCCTACGAGCAGTACTTC CASKPSRSSYEQYF
TRBJ2-3 NA TRBV19 NA TGTGCCACGGGGGTTTCAGATACGCAGTATTTT CATGVSDTQYF
TRBJ2-7 NA TRBV20-1 TRBD2 TGCAGTGCTAGTGGCGGGAGGGTATTTGACGAGCAGTACTTC CSASGGRVFDEQYF
TRBJ1-6 NA TRBV4-1 TRBD1 TGCGCCAGCAGCCAAGATCCCGGACAGGGTGGTAATTCACCCCTCCACTTT CASSQDPGQGGNSPLHF
TRBJ2-1 NA TRBV6-5 NA TGTGCCAGCAATTTTCAGGGGAGGCAGTTCTTC CASNFQGRQFF
TRBJ2-7 NA TRBV6-5 NA TGTGCCAGCCAGACGACAGACTCCAACGAGCAGTACTTC CASQTTDSNEQYF
TRBJ2-7 NA TRBV29-1 TRBD1 TGCAGCGTGGGGGGACAGGGGGGCTCCTACGAGCAGTACTTC CSVGGQGGSYEQYF
TRBJ2-2 many TRBV19 TRBD2 TGTGCCAGTAGTTTGGGACTAGTGAACACCGGGGAGCTGTTTTTT CASSLGLVNTGELFF
TRBJ2-2 NA TRBV19 NA TGTGCCAGTAACCCCCGGGAGCCCACCGGGGAGCTGTTTTTT CASNPREPTGELFF
TRBJ2-3 NA TRBV10-3 NA TGTGCCATCAGCCCCCGCGACACAGATACGCAGTATTTT CAISPRDTDTQYF
TRBJ1-2 NA TRBV20-1 NA TGCAGGGCGCAGCGGGGCGATGGCTACACCTTC CRAQRGDGYTF
TRBJ2-5 NA TRBV18 TRBD2 TGTGCCAGCTCACCCGCTAGCGGAGGTGCAAAGACCCAGTACTTC CASSPASGGAKTQYF
TRBJ2-1 NA TRBV4-2 TRBD2 TGTGCCAGCAGGCCCGGGACTAGCGGGAGGGGGAATGAGCAGTTCTTC CASRPGTSGRGNEQFF
TRBJ2-7 NA TRBV11-2 TRBD1 TGTGCCAGCAGCTCGGGACAGGGGGCCTACGAGCAGTACTTC CASSSGQGAYEQYF
TRBJ2-5 NA TRBV2 NA TGTGCCAGCAGTGGGCGTCGGGTCTCGGCGGAGACCCAGTACTTC CASSGRRVSAETQYF
TRBJ2-7 NA TRBV7-9 NA TGTGCCAGCAGCGGGGCAGGGGCCTACGAGCAGTACTTC CASSGAGAYEQYF
TRBJ2-1 NA TRBV29-1 TRBD2 TGCAGCGTATGGGGAGGGAGGGTCTCCTACAATGAGCAGTTCTTC CSVWGGRVSYNEQFF
TRBJ2-7 NA TRBV18 TRBD1 TGTGCCAGCTCACCACAAGGGACAGGGGGTCACGAGCAGTACTTC CASSPQGTGGHEQYF
TRBJ1-2 NA TRBV27 TRBD1 TGTGCCAGCAGAACGGACAGGGACGGATGGCACTATGGCTACACCTTC CASRTDRDGWHYGYTF
TRBJ2-7 NA TRBV27 NA TGTGCCAGCAGTGAGTTGGGGAGTAACTACGAGCAGTACTTC CASSELGSNYEQYF
TRBJ2-7 NA TRBV27 TRBD2 TGTGCCAGCGGACTAGCGGGAGCCTACGAGCAGTACTTC CASGLAGAYEQYF
TRBJ2-5 NA TRBV10-3 TRBD1 TGTGCCATCAGTGACCCGGACAGGGAAGAGACCCAGTACTTC CAISDPDREETQYF
TRBJ2-3 NA TRBV7-2 TRBD2 TGTGCCAGCAGCATTACCCGTCCACTAGCGGCTGTCGGAGATACGCAGTATTTT CASSITRPLAAVGDTQYF
TRBJ1-4 NA TRBV7-9 NA TGTGCCAGCAGCCCCCGAGCAACTAATGAAAAACTGTTTTTT CASSPRATNEKLFF
TRBJ2-7 NA TRBV7-8 TRBD1 TGTGCCAGCAGCTCCCGGGACAGGGATGAGGAGCAGTACTTC CASSSRDRDEEQYF
TRBJ2-7 NA TRBV28 TRBD2 TGTGCCAGCAGTTTTAGGGCGGGAGGGCCTTCGACAGTCTCCTACGAGCAGTACTTC CASSFRAGGPSTVSYEQYF
TRBJ2-3 NA TRBV7-2 TRBD2 TGTGCCAGCAGTCGAGTGGGACTAGCGGGAGAGTACACAGATACGCAGTATTTT CASSRVGLAGEYTDTQYF
TRBJ1-5 NA TRBV12-3/TRBV12-4 NA TGTGCCAGCAGTGAGCAGGGAAATCAGCCCCAGCATTTT CASSEQGNQPQHF
TRBJ2-3 NA TRBV25-1 NA TGTGCCAGCAAGGGACTGACTGGGGATAGCACAGATACGCAGTATTTT CASKGLTGDSTDTQYF
TRBJ2-4 NA TRBV27 TRBD1 TGTGCCAGCAGTTTATCTTGGGGACAGGGTTTACTAGCCAAAAACATTCAGTACTTC CASSLSWGQGLLAKNIQYF
TRBJ1-1 few TRBV9 NA TGTGCCAGCAGCCTAGACAGTTCCCTGGGGAACACTGAAGCTTTCTTT CASSLDSSLGNTEAFF
TRBJ1-6 NA TRBV5-1 TRBD1 TGCGCCAGCAGCGCCGGGACAGGGTTCGGCCCGCGGAATTCACCCCTCCACTTT CASSAGTGFGPRNSPLHF
TRBJ2-7 NA TRBV23-1 NA TGCGCCAGCAGTCGCCCTGGGCAAGGCGAGCAGTACTTC CASSRPGQGEQYF
TRBJ2-1 NA TRBV5-1 NA TGCGCCAGCAGAGGGGTAGGGAATGAGCAGTTCTTC CASRGVGNEQFF
TRBJ2-1 NA TRBV29-1 TRBD2 TGCAGCGTTTTAAGCCGCGGGAGTCTCAATGAGCAGTTCTTC CSVLSRGSLNEQFF
TRBJ1-1 NA TRBV5-4 NA TGTGCCAGCAGCGTCGGGACTTCGAACACTGAAGCTTTCTTT CASSVGTSNTEAFF